The sequence of this TCR beta chain was determined in a study of PD-1 blockade in classical Hodgkin lymphoma. The repertoire was sequenced with immunoSEQ multiplex PCR; TCRdb's copy has only in-frame clones and lacks some. The sample lists 8,000 or so clones; roughly 82% were seen once. Stated time point: cycle 4 day 1 (C4D1), after 6 weeks of nivolumab. With no exception, relapse followed autologous stem cell transplantation in all patients, and brentuximab vedotin exposure varied. In regard to this clone: Its antigen is not identified.

Findings of the study overall: Complete responders' diversity at baseline resembled that of newly diagnosed patients.

This TCR was recovered from a human donor with classical Hodgkin lymphoma. Material: peripheral blood mononuclear cells (PBMCs), obtained before the fourth cycle of nivolumab.

The DNA of the CDR3 is TGTGCCAGTAGTGATCACAGGGGAATCGAGCAGTACTTC. Translating it yields CASSDHRGIEQYF. J is TRBJ2-7 and V is TRBV19, with TRBD1 identical over 7 bases. The CDR3 is 13 residues long. Trimming at V came to 5 bases and at J to 6 bases, leaving 7 bases not matched to a gene. Germline CDR1 reads LNHDA; CDR2 reads SQIVND (reference sequence).